Presented here are 7 T cell receptor beta chains from one specimen sequenced in a study of T cells after yellow fever vaccination. From the 5' RACE reads, TCRdb called clonotypes with MiXCR, one entry per CDR3 protein. This sample carries a few hundred thousand distinct CDR3 sequences, roughly 9% of them seen once, and the ten largest clones take around 3.1%. This sample comprised CD4+ T cells sorted from PBMCs, obtained 5 days after the yellow fever booster vaccination. These receptor sequences come from a man younger than 35 who received the YFV17D yellow fever vaccine.

This clonotype was recorded a few times. This chain joins TRBV18 and TRBJ1-3; no definite D call. The CDR3 totals 17 residues. Trimming left V 1 base short and J 0 bases short, with 13 bases between. Germline loops: CDR1 KGHSH, CDR2 LQKENI. The CDR3 DNA follows: TGTGCCAGCTCACCACGCGTAGGGCCCGACTCTGGAAACACCATATATTTT. Translated, it gives CASSPRVGPDSGNTIYF.

This clonotype was counted between two and nine times. This rearrangement joins TRBV20-1 to TRBJ1-1, with a possible D match to TRBD1 (6 bases). CDR1 DFQATT and CDR2 SNEGSKA come from the germline V gene (reference sequence). This CDR3 is built from 11 residues. Trimming left V 6 bases short and J 8 bases short, with 13 bases between. CDR3 sequence: CSAAAGGEAFF. CDR3 DNA sequence: TGCAGTGCCGCTGCGGGGGGCGAAGCTTTCTTT.

This clonotype was found many times. This rearrangement joins TRBV4-3 to TRBJ2-3; the match to TRBD1 covers 9 bases. CDR3 size: 14 residues. Trimming took 2 bases from V and 10 from J; bases not matched to a gene: 7. In germline, CDR1 is LGHNA, CDR2 YSLEER. The chain's CDR3 is CASSQLQGAVPQYF. CDR3 bases: TGCGCCAGCAGCCAACTACAGGGGGCCGTTCCGCAGTATTTT.

A few counts support this clonotype. The chain joins TRBV30 to TRBJ2-2, with no clear D. CDR3 size: 12 residues. Germline V gives CDR1 GTSNPN, CDR2 SVGIG (reference sequence). Between the trimmed V and J ends, which lost 2 bases and 9 bases, there was a span of 10 bases. The CDR3 nucleotides are TGTGCCTGGAGTTCTGGGAACCGGGAGCTGTTTTTT. Its translation: CAWSSGNRELFF.

V gene TRBV7-2 combines with J gene TRBJ2-5; 16 bases agree with TRBD2. CDR1 SGHTA and CDR2 FQGNSA come from the germline V gene. The CDR3 spans 15 residues. J was trimmed by 7 bases and V by 8 bases; bases with no gene match: 7. CDR3 region: CASCGTSGGEGTQYF. CDR3 bases: TGTGCCAGCTGTGGGACTAGCGGGGGGGAGGGGACCCAGTACTTC. Filled out from reference TRBV7-2 and TRBJ2-5, the complete variable domain reads GAGVSQSPSNKVTEKGKDVELRCDPISGHTALYWYRQSLGQGLEFLIYFQGNSAPDKSGLPSDRFSAERTGGSVSTLTIQRTQQEDSAVYLCASCGTSGGEGTQYFGPGTRLLVL.

J is TRBJ1-4 and V is TRBV5-4; no firm D call. V shed 3 bases and J shed 0 bases, with 6 bases lying between them. This CDR3 has 14 residues. Germline V gene data show CDR1 as SGHNT and CDR2 as YYREEE (reference sequence). Here the CDR3 reads CASSSHSTNEKLFF. The CDR3 bases are TGTGCCAGCAGCTCGCACTCAACTAATGAAAAACTGTTTTTT.

This clonotype was detected many times. This chain connects TRBV29-1 to TRBJ1-1; 9 nucleotides match TRBD1. The J segment lost 0 bases and the V segment lost 7 bases, leaving 6 bases of the junction unmatched. This CDR3 is built from 14 residues. The germline CDR1 and CDR2 sequences are SQVTM and ANQGSEA. DNA for the CDR3: TGCAGCGCCCCGGGACAGGGAATGAACACTGAAGCTTTCTTT. This sequence encodes CSAPGQGMNTEAFF.